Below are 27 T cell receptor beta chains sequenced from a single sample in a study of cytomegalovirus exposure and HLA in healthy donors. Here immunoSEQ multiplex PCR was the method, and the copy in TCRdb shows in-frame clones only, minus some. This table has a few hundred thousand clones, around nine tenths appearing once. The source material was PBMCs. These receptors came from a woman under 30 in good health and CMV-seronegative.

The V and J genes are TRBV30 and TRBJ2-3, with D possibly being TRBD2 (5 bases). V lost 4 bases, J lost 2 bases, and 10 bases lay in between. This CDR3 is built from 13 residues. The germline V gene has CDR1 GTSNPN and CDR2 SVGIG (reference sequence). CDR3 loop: CAWTGIVTDTQYF. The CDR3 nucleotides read TGTGCCTGGACCGGGATAGTCACAGATACGCAGTATTTT.

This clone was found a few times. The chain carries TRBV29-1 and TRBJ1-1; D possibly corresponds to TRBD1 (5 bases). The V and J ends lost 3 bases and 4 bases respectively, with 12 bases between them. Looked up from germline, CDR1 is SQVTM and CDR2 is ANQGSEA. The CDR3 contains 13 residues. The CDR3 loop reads CSVDIGVGTEAFF. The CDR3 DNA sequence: TGCAGCGTTGATATAGGGGTCGGCACTGAAGCTTTCTTT.

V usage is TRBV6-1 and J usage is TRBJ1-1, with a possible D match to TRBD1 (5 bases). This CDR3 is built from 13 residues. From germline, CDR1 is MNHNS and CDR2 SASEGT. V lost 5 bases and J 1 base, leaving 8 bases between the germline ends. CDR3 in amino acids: CASSSTGNTEAFF. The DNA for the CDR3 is TGTGCCAGCAGTAGTACAGGGAACACTGAAGCTTTCTTT.

The CDR3 DNA is TGTGCCAGCAGCTTGGAGCTTCCAGATACGCAGTATTTT. As protein: CASSLELPDTQYF. The chain recombines TRBV6-4 with TRBJ2-3, with D unclear. V lost 6 bases and J lost 4, with 11 bases in between. The CDR3 is 13 residues long. The germline gives CDR1 MRHNA, CDR2 SNTAGT.

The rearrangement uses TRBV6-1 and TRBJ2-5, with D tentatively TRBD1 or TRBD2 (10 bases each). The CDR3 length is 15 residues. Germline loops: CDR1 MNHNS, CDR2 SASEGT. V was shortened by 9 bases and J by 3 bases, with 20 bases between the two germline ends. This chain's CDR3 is CARDRGLAGEETQYF. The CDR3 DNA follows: TGTGCCAGAGACAGGGGGCTAGCGGGGGAAGAGACCCAGTACTTC.

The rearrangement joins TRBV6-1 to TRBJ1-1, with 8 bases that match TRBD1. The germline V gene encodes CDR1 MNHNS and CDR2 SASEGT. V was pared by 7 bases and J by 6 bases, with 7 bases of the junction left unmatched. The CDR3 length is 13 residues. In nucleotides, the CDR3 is TGTGCCAGCATTACAGGGGGGAGATCTGAAGCTTTCTTT. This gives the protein CASITGGRSEAFF.

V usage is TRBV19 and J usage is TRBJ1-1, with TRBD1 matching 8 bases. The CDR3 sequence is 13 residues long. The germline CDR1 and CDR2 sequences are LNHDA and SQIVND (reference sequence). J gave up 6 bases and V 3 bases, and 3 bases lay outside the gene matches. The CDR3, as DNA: TGTGCCAGTAGTATCGGACAGGGTGCTGAAGCTTTCTTT. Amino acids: CASSIGQGAEAFF.

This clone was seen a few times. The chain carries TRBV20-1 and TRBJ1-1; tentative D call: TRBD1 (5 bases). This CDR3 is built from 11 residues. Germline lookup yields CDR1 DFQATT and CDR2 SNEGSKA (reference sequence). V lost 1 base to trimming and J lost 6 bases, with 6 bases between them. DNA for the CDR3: TGCAGTGCTAGAGGGGGGGCTGAAGCTTTCTTT. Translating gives CSARGGAEAFF.

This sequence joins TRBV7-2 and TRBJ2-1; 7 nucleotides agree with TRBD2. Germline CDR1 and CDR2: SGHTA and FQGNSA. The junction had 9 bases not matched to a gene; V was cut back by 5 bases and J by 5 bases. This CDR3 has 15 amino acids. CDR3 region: CASSPSPAGNNEQFF. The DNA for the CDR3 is TGTGCCAGCAGCCCGTCGCCAGCGGGAAACAATGAGCAGTTCTTC. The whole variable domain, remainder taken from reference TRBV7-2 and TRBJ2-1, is GAGVSQSPSNKVTEKGKDVELRCDPISGHTALYWYRQSLGQGLEFLIYFQGNSAPDKSGLPSDRFSAERTGGSVSTLTIQRTQQEDSAVYLCASSPSPAGNNEQFFGPGTRLTVL.

CDR3 in amino acids: CASSFLGGGMTGANVLTF. The CDR3 nucleotides are TGTGCCAGCAGCTTTCTCGGGGGAGGGATGACTGGGGCCAACGTCCTGACTTTC. The chain recombines TRBV5-6 with TRBJ2-6, with 7 bases matching TRBD2. Germline loops: CDR1 SGHDT, CDR2 YYEEEE. V shed 2 bases, J shed 2 bases, and the junction held 10 bases outside the gene matches. This CDR3 is 18 amino acids long. Full variable domain (rest looked up from reference TRBV5-6 and TRBJ2-6): DAGVTQSPTHLIKTRGQQVTLRCSPKSGHDTVSWYQQALGQGPQFIFQYYEEEERQRGNFPDRFSGHQFPNYSSELNVNALLLGDSALYLCASSFLGGGMTGANVLTFGAGSRLTVL.

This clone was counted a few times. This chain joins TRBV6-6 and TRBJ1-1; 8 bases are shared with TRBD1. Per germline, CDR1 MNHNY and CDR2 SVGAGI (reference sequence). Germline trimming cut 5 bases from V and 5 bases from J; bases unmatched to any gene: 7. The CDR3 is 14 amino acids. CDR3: CASSKQGVGTEAFF. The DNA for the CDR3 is TGTGCCAGCAGTAAACAGGGGGTGGGGACTGAAGCTTTCTTT.

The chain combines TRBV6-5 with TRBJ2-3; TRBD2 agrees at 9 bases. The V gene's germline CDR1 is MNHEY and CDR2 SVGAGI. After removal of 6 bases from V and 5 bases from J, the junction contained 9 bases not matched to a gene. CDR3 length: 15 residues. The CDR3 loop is CASSAPGLAEDTQYF. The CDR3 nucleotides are TGTGCCAGCAGCGCACCGGGACTAGCAGAAGATACGCAGTATTTT.

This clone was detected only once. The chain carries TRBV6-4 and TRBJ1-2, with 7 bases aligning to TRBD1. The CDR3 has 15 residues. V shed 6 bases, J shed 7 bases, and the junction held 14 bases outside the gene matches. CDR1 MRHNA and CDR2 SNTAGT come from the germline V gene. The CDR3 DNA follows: TGTGCCAGCAGGCCACAGGGGTCCACCCCGAGTGGCTACACCTTC. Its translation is CASRPQGSTPSGYTF.

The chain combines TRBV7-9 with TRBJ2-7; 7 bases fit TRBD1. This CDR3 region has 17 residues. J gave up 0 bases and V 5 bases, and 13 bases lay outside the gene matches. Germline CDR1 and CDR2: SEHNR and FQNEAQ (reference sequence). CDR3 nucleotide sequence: TGTGCCAGCAGCCAAGCTGCAGGGGGACACAGCTCCTACGAGCAGTACTTC. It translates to CASSQAAGGHSSYEQYF.

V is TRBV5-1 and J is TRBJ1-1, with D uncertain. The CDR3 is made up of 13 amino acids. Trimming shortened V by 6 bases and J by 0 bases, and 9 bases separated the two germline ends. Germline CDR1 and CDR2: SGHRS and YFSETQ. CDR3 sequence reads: CASMRGMNTEAFF. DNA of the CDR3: TGCGCCAGCATGCGGGGTATGAACACTGAAGCTTTCTTT.

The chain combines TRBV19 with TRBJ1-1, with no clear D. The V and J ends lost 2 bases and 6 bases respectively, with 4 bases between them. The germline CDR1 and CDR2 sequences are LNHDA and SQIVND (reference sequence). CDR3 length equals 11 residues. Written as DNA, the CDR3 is TGTGCCAGTAGTATACGGGCTGAAGCTTTCTTT. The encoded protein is CASSIRAEAFF.

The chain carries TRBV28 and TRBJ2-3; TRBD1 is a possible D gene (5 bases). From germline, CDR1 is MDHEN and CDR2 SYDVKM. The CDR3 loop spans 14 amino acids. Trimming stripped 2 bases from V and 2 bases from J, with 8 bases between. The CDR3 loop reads CASSLRGNTDTQYF. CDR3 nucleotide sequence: TGTGCCAGCAGTTTAAGGGGCAACACAGATACGCAGTATTTT.

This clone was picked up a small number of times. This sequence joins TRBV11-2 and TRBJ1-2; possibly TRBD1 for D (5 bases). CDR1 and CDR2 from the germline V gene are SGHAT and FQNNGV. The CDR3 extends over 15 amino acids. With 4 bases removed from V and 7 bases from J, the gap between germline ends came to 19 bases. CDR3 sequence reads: CASSSRAPGTIGYTF. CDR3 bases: TGTGCCAGCAGCTCCCGTGCCCCAGGGACTATTGGCTACACCTTC.

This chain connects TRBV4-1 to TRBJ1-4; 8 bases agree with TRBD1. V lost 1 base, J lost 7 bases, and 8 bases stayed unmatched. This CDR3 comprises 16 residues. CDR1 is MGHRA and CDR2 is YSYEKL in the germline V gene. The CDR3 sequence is CASSQAQGAAVEKLFF. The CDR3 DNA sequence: TGCGCCAGCAGCCAAGCCCAGGGGGCGGCTGTTGAAAAACTGTTTTTT.

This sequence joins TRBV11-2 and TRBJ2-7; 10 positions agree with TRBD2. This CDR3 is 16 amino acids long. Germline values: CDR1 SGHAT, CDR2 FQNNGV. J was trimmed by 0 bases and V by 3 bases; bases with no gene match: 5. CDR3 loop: CASSFLGTSASYEQYF. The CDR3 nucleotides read TGTGCCAGCAGCTTCTTGGGGACTAGCGCCTCCTACGAGCAGTACTTC.

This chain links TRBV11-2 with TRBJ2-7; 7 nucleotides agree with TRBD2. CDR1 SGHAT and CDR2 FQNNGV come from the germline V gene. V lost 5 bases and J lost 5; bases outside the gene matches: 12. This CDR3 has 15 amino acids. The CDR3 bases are TGTGCCAGCAGCCCAGCCATCGGGGCGGGGGACGAGCAGTACTTC. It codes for CASSPAIGAGDEQYF. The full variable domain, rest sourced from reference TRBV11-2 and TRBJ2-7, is EAGVAQSPRYKIIEKRQSVAFWCNPISGHATLYWYQQILGQGPKLLIQFQNNGVVDDSQLPKDRFSAERLKGVDSTLKIQPAKLEDSAVYLCASSPAIGAGDEQYFGPGTRLTVT.

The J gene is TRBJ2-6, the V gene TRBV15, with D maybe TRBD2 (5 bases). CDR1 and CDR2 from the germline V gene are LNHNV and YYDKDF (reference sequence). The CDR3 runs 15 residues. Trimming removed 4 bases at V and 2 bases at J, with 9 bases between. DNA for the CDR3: TGTGCCACCAGCAAGCGGTCAGCTGGGGCCAACGTCCTGACTTTC. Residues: CATSKRSAGANVLTF.

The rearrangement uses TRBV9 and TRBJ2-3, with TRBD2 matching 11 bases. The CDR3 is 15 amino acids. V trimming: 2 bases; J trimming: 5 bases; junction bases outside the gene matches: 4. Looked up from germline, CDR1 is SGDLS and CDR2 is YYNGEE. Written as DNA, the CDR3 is TGTGCCAGCAGCGTGGTAGCGGGAGGGGAAGATACGCAGTATTTT. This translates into CASSVVAGGEDTQYF.

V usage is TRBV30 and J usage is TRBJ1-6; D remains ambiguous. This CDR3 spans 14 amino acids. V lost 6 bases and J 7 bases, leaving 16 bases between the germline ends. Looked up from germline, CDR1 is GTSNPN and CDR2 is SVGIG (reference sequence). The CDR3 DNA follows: TGTGCCTGTAACCGGGTCCTTCTCAATTCACCCCTCCACTTT. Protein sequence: CACNRVLLNSPLHF.

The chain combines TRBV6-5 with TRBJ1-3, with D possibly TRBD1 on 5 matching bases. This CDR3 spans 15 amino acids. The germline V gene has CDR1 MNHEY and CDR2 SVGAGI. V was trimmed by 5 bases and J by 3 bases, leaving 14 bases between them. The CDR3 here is CASSQLGTSGNTIYF. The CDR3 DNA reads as TGTGCCAGCAGTCAACTCGGGACTAGTGGAAACACCATATATTTT.

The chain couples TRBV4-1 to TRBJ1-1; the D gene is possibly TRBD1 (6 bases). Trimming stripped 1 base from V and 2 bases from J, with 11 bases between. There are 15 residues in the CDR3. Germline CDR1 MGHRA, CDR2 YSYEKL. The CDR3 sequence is CASSQGTVINTEAFF. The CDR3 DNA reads TGCGCCAGCAGCCAAGGGACAGTCATTAACACTGAAGCTTTCTTT.

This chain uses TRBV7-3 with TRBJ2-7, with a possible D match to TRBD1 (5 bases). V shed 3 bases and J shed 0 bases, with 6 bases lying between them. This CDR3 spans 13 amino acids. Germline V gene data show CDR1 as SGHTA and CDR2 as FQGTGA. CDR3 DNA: TGTGCCAGCAGCTTGGGGCCCTCCTACGAGCAGTACTTC. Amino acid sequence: CASSLGPSYEQYF. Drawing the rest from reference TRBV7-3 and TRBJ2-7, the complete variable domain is GAGVSQTPSNKVTEKGKYVELRCDPISGHTALYWYRQSLGQGPEFLIYFQGTGAADDSGLPNDRFFAVRPEGSVSTLKIQRTERGDSAVYLCASSLGPSYEQYFGPGTRLTVT.